Following are 8 T cell receptor beta chains from one sample sequenced in a study of neurological immune-mediated disorders. TCRdb fed the 5' RACE reads into MiXCR, producing one record per CDR3 protein. Here the sample spans 55,000 to 70,000 distinct CDR3 sequences, over 10% being singletons. Material for sequencing was PBMCs. Every receptor here comes from a man aged 55 to 70 in good health.

This clonotype was recorded at least ten times. The chain recombines TRBV6-1 with TRBJ2-7; tentatively, D is TRBD1 or TRBD2 (5 bases each). Germline CDR1 reads MNHNS; CDR2 reads SASEGT. The CDR3 sequence is 13 residues long. V gave up 7 bases and J gave up 0 bases, with 10 bases separating them. CDR3: CASNTGTSYEQYF. In DNA form, the CDR3 reads TGTGCCAGCAATACCGGGACCTCCTACGAGCAGTACTTC.

This clonotype showed up many times. This chain uses TRBV5-1 with TRBJ2-5; perhaps D is TRBD1 or TRBD2 (5 bases each). Per germline, CDR1 SGHRS and CDR2 YFSETQ. The CDR3 contains 16 residues. V lost 3 bases to trimming and J lost 2 bases, with 17 bases between them. The CDR3 loop reads CASSYTSGTVQETQYF. Here the CDR3 DNA reads TGCGCCAGCAGCTATACCTCCGGGACGGTACAAGAGACCCAGTACTTC. The full variable domain, rest sourced from reference TRBV5-1 and TRBJ2-5, is KAGVTQTPRYLIKTRGQQVTLSCSPISGHRSVSWYQQTPGQGLQFLFEYFSETQRNKGNFPGRFSGRQFSNSRSEMNVSTLELGDSALYLCASSYTSGTVQETQYFGPGTRLLVL.

This clonotype was seen repeatedly, ten times or more. The rearrangement joins TRBV28 to TRBJ2-5; the match to TRBD2 covers 11 bases. J lost 4 bases, V lost 6 bases, and 16 bases had no gene match. Germline V gives CDR1 MDHEN, CDR2 SYDVKM. The CDR3 covers 18 residues. The CDR3 sequence: CASRGLAGGRVTPETQYF. CDR3 coding DNA: TGTGCCAGCAGGGGGCTAGCGGGGGGCCGTGTAACCCCAGAGACCCAGTACTTC.

This clonotype was detected ten times or more. The J gene is TRBJ1-5, the V gene TRBV12-3 or TRBV12-4, with a tentative D call TRBD1 (6 bases). The V and J ends lost 1 base and 2 bases respectively, with 15 bases between them. There are 17 residues in the CDR3. The CDR3 nucleotides read TGTGCCAGCAGTTTAGGAGGGGGGAGGGGAGGCAATCAGCCCCAGCATTTT. Its protein product is CASSLGGGRGGNQPQHF.

This clonotype was observed many times. The rearrangement links TRBV20-1 to TRBJ1-5; D might be TRBD1 (5 bases). Germline V gene data show CDR1 as DFQATT and CDR2 as SNEGSKA (reference sequence). With 4 bases removed from V and 0 bases from J, the gap between germline ends came to 13 bases. The CDR3 runs 15 residues. For the CDR3, the DNA is TGCAGTGCTACAAGACAGAGGATTAGCAATCAGCCCCAGCATTTT. It encodes CSATRQRISNQPQHF.

In its sample, this clonotype was seen many times. The chain uses TRBV5-6 and TRBJ2-3, with a weak D call TRBD1 (5 bases). Between the trimmed V and J ends, which lost 0 bases and 2 bases, there was a span of 16 bases. This CDR3 region has 17 residues. CDR1 SGHDT and CDR2 YYEEEE come from the germline V gene. This chain's CDR3 is CASSLGVGQGPTDTQYF. The CDR3 DNA is TGTGCCAGCAGCTTGGGTGTAGGACAAGGCCCCACAGATACGCAGTATTTT.

There are many counts of this clonotype. The J gene is TRBJ2-3, the V gene TRBV11-2, with unresolved D. Germline lookup yields CDR1 SGHAT and CDR2 FQNNGV. The ends were cut back, 0 bases at V and 7 bases at J, with 5 bases in the middle. CDR3 length equals 12 residues. The CDR3 here is CASSLEQNTQYF. Written as DNA, the CDR3 is TGTGCCAGCAGCTTAGAACAGAATACGCAGTATTTT.

This clonotype was seen repeatedly, ten times or more. This may come from a read error, since a much larger clone is one base off. This chain links TRBV7-9 with TRBJ2-5; D is perhaps TRBD1 (6 bases). Germline loops: CDR1 SEHNR, CDR2 FQNEAQ (reference sequence). The CDR3 runs to 13 residues. This CDR3 is CASSLLGAETRYF. The CDR3, as DNA: TGTGCCAGCAGCCTACTGGGGGCAGAGACCCGGTACTTC.